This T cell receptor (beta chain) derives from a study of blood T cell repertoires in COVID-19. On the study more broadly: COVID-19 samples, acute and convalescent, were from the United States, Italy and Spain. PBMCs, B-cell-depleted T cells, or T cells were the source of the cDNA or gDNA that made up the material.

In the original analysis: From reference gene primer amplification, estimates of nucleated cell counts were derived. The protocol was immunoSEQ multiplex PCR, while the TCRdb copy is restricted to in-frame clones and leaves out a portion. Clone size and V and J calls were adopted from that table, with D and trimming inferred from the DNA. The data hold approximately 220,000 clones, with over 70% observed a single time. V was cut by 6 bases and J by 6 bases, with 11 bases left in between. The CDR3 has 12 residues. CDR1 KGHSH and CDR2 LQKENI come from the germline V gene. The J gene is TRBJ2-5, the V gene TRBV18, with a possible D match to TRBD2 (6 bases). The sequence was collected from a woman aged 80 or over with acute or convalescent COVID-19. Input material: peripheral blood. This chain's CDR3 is CASSRDSQTQYF. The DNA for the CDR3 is TGTGCCAGCTCGCGGGACTCCCAGACCCAGTACTTC. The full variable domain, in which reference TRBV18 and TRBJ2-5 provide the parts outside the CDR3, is NAGVMQNPRHLVRRRGQEARLRCSPMKGHSHVYWYRQLPEEGLKFMVYLQKENIIDESGMPKERFSAEFPKEGPSILRIQQVVRGDSAAYFCASSRDSQTQYFGPGTRLLVL.